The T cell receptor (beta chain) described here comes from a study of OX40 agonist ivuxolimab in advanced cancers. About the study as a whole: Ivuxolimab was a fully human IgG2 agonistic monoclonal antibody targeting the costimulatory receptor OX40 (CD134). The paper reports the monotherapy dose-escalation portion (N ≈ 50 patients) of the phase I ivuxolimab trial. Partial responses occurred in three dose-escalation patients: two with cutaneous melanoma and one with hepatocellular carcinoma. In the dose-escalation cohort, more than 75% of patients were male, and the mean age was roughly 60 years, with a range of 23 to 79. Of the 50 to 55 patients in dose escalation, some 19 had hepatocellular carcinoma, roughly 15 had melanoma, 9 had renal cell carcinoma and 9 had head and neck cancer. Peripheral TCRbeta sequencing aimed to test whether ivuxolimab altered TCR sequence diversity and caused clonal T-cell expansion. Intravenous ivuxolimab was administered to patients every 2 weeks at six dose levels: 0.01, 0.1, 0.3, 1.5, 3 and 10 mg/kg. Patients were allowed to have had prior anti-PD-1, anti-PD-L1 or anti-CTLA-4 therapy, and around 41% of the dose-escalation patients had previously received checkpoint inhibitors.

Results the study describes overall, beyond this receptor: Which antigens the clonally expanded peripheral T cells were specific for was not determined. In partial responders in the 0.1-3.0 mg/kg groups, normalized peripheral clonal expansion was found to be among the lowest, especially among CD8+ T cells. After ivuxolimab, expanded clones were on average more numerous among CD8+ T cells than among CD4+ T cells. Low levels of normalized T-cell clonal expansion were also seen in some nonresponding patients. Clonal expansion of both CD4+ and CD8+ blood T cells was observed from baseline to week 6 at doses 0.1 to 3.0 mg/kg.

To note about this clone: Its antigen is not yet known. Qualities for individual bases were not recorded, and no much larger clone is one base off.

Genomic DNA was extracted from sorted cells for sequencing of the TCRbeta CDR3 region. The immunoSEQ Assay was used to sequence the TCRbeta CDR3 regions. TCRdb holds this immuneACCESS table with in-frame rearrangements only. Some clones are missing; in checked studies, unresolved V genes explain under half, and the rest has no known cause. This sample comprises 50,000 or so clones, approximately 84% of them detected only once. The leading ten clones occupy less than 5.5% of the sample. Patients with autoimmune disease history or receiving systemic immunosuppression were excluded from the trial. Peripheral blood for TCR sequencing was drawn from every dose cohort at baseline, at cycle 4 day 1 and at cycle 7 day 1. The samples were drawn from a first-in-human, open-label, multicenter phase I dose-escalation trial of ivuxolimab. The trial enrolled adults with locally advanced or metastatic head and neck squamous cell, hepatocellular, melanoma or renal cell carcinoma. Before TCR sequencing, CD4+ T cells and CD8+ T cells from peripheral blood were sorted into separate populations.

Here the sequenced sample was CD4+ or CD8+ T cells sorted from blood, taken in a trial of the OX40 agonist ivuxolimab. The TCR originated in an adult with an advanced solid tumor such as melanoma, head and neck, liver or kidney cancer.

The DNA sequence is given as TGTGCCACCAGCAGAGGGCTTGATTCCGGGGAGCTGTTTTTT. This is translated as CATSRGLDSGELFF. The chain couples TRBV15 to TRBJ2-2; the D gene is not confidently resolved. Trimming costs V 1 base and J 6 bases, and their ends lie 9 bases apart. Reading the germline V gene (reference sequence) gives CDR1 LNHNV and CDR2 YYDKDF. The CDR3 runs 14 residues from the cysteine to the phenylalanine. The read is trimmed to its CDR3 DNA, 42 bases read in frame from base 1. The reference TRBV15 and TRBJ2-2 proteins fill in what lies around the CDR3, so the full variable domain reads DAMVIQNPRYQVTQFGKPVTLSCSQTLNHNVMYWYQQKSSQAPKLLFHYYDKDFNNEADTPDNFQSRRPNTSFCFLDIRSPGLGDTAMYLCATSRGLDSGELFFGEGSRLTVL.